This T cell receptor (beta chain) originates from a study of cytomegalovirus exposure and HLA in healthy donors. V was clipped by 6 bases and J by 5 bases, with 19 bases between them. Germline V gene lookup returns CDR1 SNHLY and CDR2 FYNNEI. The CDR3 covers 15 residues. Here immunoSEQ multiplex PCR was the method, and the copy in TCRdb shows in-frame clones only, minus some. The sample lists approximately 230,000 clones; roughly 90% were seen once. The rearrangement joins TRBV2 to TRBJ1-2; D not resolved. Input material: PBMCs. The TCR originated in a man aged 18 to 35 in good health and CMV-seropositive. The DNA for the CDR3 is TGTGCCAGCAGGCCCCAATGGGAGGGCCTATATGGCTACACCTTC. This encodes CASRPQWEGLYGYTF.